These 14 T cell receptor beta chains came from one sample sequenced in a study of shared clonotypes between healthy human individuals. The data were produced by immunoSEQ multiplex PCR, yet TCRdb's version contains in-frame clones alone and is incomplete. The sample gives roughly 700,000 clones, 74% of which show up once; about 1.8% is in the top ten. The sample was memory CD4+ T cells sorted from blood. Noted subset: CD45RA-negative fraction. Receptors were obtained from a woman aged 25 to 45 in good health.

By frequency in the sample, this clone is medium-sized. The same CDR3 also results from other DNA sequences found in this sample. The chain uses TRBV5-1 and TRBJ2-2, with TRBD2 matching 11 bases. V dropped 1 base and J dropped 8; count of bases not matched to a gene: 10. The germline V gene has CDR1 SGHRS and CDR2 YFSETQ. The CDR3 spans 17 residues. The CDR3 DNA reads TGCGCCAGCAGCTTGTATCGCGGTCTAGCGGGAGGAGGGGAGCTGTTTTTT. Translating it yields CASSLYRGLAGGGELFF.

The chain links TRBV30 to TRBJ2-7; perhaps D is TRBD1 or TRBD2 (5 bases each). Per germline, CDR1 GTSNPN and CDR2 SVGIG (reference sequence). CDR3 size: 16 residues. Trimming took 2 bases from V and 1 from J, leaving 18 bases between them. This CDR3 reads CAWSIPTGTVSYEQYF. For the CDR3, the DNA is TGTGCCTGGAGTATCCCAACCGGGACGGTATCCTACGAGCAGTACTTC.

This clone was seen only a few times. The V and J genes are TRBV28 and TRBJ2-6; D is unclear. Germline V gives CDR1 MDHEN, CDR2 SYDVKM. The CDR3 sequence is 18 residues long. Trimming removed 6 bases from V and 0 bases from J, with 18 bases in between. This chain's CDR3 is CASSTVRNFYSGANVLTF. The CDR3 region has the DNA TGTGCCAGCAGCACCGTGCGGAACTTTTACTCTGGGGCCAACGTCCTGACTTTC.

The chain recombines TRBV5-5 with TRBJ2-1, with D perhaps matching TRBD1 (7 bases). V lost 4 bases and J 2 bases, leaving 13 bases between the germline ends. The CDR3 is 15 amino acids. The germline V gene encodes CDR1 SGHKS and CDR2 YYEKEE (reference sequence). The CDR3 protein is CASSRQGLAYNEQFF. The CDR3 DNA is TGTGCCAGCAGCCGACAGGGACTGGCCTACAATGAGCAGTTCTTC.

V is TRBV11-3 and J is TRBJ2-2; perhaps D is TRBD1 or TRBD2 (7 bases each). There are 16 residues in the CDR3. Germline V lookup: CDR1 SGHNT, CDR2 YENEEA. Trimming left V 5 bases short and J 4 bases short, with 17 bases between. The CDR3 DNA is TGTGCCAGCAGCCCCCAGGGGGGGCACGCCACCGGGGAGCTGTTTTTT. Protein: CASSPQGGHATGELFF.

On this clone itself: This sample includes further DNA sequences coding for the same CDR3. This sequence joins TRBV11-2 and TRBJ1-1; 7 bases align to TRBD1. Germline loops: CDR1 SGHAT, CDR2 FQNNGV. J lost 3 bases, V lost 6 bases, and 4 bases had no gene match. CDR3 length: 13 residues. The CDR3 is CASSLTGDTEAFF. CDR3 in DNA: TGTGCCAGCAGTTTAACAGGGGACACTGAAGCTTTCTTT.

This clone has a single count. This CDR3 is also generated by other DNA sequences in the sample. The J gene is TRBJ1-1, the V gene TRBV5-1; TRBD1 matches at 8 bases. Looked up from germline, CDR1 is SGHRS and CDR2 is YFSETQ. The trim removed 2 bases at V and 5 bases at J, leaving 5 bases unmatched. CDR3 size: 14 residues. The chain's CDR3 is CASSFQGARTEAFF. The CDR3 DNA follows: TGCGCCAGCAGCTTCCAGGGGGCGCGGACTGAAGCTTTCTTT.

The chain is built from TRBV30 and TRBJ2-3; unclear D gene. This CDR3 is built from 12 residues. V lost 1 base and J 6 bases, leaving 8 bases between the germline ends. Germline V gene data show CDR1 as GTSNPN and CDR2 as SVGIG (reference sequence). The DNA for the CDR3 is TGTGCCTGGAGTGATGGTGGGGATACGCAGTATTTT. The encoded protein is CAWSDGGDTQYF.

The rearrangement joins TRBV5-1 to TRBJ2-1, with D perhaps matching TRBD2 (6 bases). V dropped 4 bases and J dropped 7 bases, with 12 bases sitting between them. CDR1 is SGHRS and CDR2 is YFSETQ in the germline V gene. This CDR3 spans 13 amino acids. The CDR3 region has the DNA TGCGCCAGCAGCCCAATGCGGGATAATGAGCAGTTCTTC. Its translation: CASSPMRDNEQFF.

In this sample, this clone turned up a few times. V is TRBV7-9 and J is TRBJ1-2, with 10 bases identical to TRBD1. The CDR3 loop spans 15 amino acids. CDR1 SEHNR and CDR2 FQNEAQ come from the germline V gene (reference sequence). The ends lost 5 bases at V and 8 bases at J; junction bases unmatched: 11. The CDR3 coding sequence is TGTGCCAGCAGCACCTCCGGGACAGGGGAAGGGGGCTACACCTTC. This encodes CASSTSGTGEGGYTF.

The chain joins TRBV19 to TRBJ1-1, with no clear D. V lost 3 bases and J lost 11, with 16 bases in between. Germline V gives CDR1 LNHDA, CDR2 SQIVND (reference sequence). This CDR3 is 13 amino acids long. The CDR3, as DNA: TGTGCCAGTAGTATGCGCGGCCGCGAGGAGGCTTTCTTT. It encodes CASSMRGREEAFF.

The chain has TRBV29-1 and TRBJ1-1, with D perhaps matching TRBD1 (5 bases). Trimming removed 2 bases at V and 1 base at J, with 14 bases between. Looked up from germline, CDR1 is SQVTM and CDR2 is ANQGSEA. This CDR3 has 15 amino acids. CDR3 protein: CSVELHRRGNTEAFF. CDR3 DNA: TGCAGCGTTGAATTACACCGGAGGGGGAACACTGAAGCTTTCTTT.

In this sample, this clone turned up once. The rearrangement joins TRBV2 to TRBJ2-4; D remains ambiguous. Per germline, CDR1 SNHLY and CDR2 FYNNEI. V was shortened by 3 bases and J by 7 bases, with 10 bases between the two germline ends. This CDR3 region has 13 residues. DNA for the CDR3: TGTGCCAGCAGTGAGGATGGAGTCAACATTCAGTACTTC. Protein sequence: CASSEDGVNIQYF.

V is TRBV5-1 and J is TRBJ2-7; perhaps TRBD1 as D (6 bases). The V and J ends lost 0 bases and 13 bases respectively, with 20 bases between them. CDR3 length equals 14 residues. Germline CDR1 is SGHRS and CDR2 is YFSETQ. The CDR3 is CASSLDRVGDKGYF. The DNA of the CDR3 is TGCGCCAGCAGCTTGGATCGTGTCGGGGACAAGGGTTACTTC.